This T cell receptor (beta chain) was observed in a study of T cell responses to AZD1222 COVID-19 vaccine. Study results and limitations: White British people made up most donors, females outnumbered males, and clonal diversity was possibly underestimated. CD4 TCRs associated with vaccination spanned spike, dominating at 160-218 and 743-854.

The CDR3 extends over 17 amino acids. The V end lost 2 bases, the J end lost 5 bases, and 21 bases lay between the germline ends. The germline V gene has CDR1 SGHTA and CDR2 FQGNSA. Assay used: immunoSEQ multiplex PCR; TCRdb lists only in-frame clones, some missing. The sample carries about 110,000 clones, approximately 89% recorded once. This clone was seen a few times. The target antigen is unknown. Sample: peripheral blood, taken on day 0 of MenACWY control vaccination. The source of this sequence is an adult in good health. V and J are TRBV7-2 and TRBJ2-5; D not certain. CDR3 nucleotides: TGTGCCAGCAGCTTATTCCCGAAGGGCCAACTGGGTGAGACCCAGTACTTC. Translating gives CASSLFPKGQLGETQYF. Together with reference TRBV7-2 and TRBJ2-5, the CDR3 gives the full variable domain: GAGVSQSPSNKVTEKGKDVELRCDPISGHTALYWYRQSLGQGLEFLIYFQGNSAPDKSGLPSDRFSAERTGGSVSTLTIQRTQQEDSAVYLCASSLFPKGQLGETQYFGPGTRLLVL.